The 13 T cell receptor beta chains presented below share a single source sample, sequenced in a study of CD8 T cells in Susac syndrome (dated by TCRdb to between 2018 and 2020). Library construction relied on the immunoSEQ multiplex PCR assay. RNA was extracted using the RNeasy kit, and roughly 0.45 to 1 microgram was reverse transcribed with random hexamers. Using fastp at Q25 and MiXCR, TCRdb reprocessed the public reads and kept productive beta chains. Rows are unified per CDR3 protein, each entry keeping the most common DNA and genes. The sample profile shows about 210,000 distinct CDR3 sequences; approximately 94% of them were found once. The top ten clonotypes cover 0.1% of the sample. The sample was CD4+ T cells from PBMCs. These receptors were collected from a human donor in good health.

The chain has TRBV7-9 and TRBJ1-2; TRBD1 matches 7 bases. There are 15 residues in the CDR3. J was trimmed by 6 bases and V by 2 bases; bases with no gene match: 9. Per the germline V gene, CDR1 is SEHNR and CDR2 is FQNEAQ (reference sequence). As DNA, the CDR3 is TGTGCCAGCAGCTTACGATCTTCAGGGGGAGATGGCTACACCTTC. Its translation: CASSLRSSGGDGYTF.

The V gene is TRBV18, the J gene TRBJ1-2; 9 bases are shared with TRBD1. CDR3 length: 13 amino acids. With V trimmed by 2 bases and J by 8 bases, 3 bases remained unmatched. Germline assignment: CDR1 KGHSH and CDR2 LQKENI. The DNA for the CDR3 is TGTGCCAGCTCACCAGAGACAGGGGGAGGCTACACCTTC. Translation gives CASSPETGGGYTF. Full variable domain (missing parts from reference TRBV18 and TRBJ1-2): NAGVMQNPRHLVRRRGQEARLRCSPMKGHSHVYWYRQLPEEGLKFMVYLQKENIIDESGMPKERFSAEFPKEGPSILRIQQVVRGDSAAYFCASSPETGGGYTFGSGTRLTVV.

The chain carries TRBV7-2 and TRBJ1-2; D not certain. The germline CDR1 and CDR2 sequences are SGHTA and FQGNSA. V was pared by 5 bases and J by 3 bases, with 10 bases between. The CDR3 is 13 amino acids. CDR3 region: CASSRDRYYGYTF. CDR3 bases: TGTGCCAGCAGCAGAGACCGGTACTATGGCTACACCTTC.

CDR3 bases: TGTGCCAGCAGCCAGGTCGGGGGATCGAACACTGAAGCTTTCTTT. Its translation is CASSQVGGSNTEAFF. The rearrangement links TRBV3-1 to TRBJ1-1; a possible D gene is TRBD1 (5 bases). CDR1 is LGHDT and CDR2 is YNNKEL in the germline V gene (reference sequence). The CDR3 is 15 residues long. Trimming removed 3 bases at V and 1 base at J, with 12 bases between.

Here the CDR3 reads CASSLEKGFHEQYV. The CDR3 DNA reads as TGCGCCAGCAGCCTGGAGAAAGGGTTCCACGAGCAGTACGTC. J is TRBJ2-7 and V is TRBV4-1; D not certain. CDR3 length equals 14 residues. The germline CDR1 and CDR2 sequences are MGHRA and YSYEKL. Deletions cut 4 bases from V and 5 bases from J, with 15 bases between.

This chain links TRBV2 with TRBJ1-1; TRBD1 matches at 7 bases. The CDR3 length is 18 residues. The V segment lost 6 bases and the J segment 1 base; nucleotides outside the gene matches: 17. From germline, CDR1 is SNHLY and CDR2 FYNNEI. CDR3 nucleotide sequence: TGTGCCAGCAGGGTCGACAGGGACCTTATGACGGAGAACACTGAAGCTTTCTTT. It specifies CASRVDRDLMTENTEAFF.

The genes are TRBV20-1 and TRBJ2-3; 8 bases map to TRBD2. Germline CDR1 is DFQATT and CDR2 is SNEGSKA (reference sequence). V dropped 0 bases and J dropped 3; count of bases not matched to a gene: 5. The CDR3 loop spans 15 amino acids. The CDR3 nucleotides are TGCAGTGCTAGAGATGGACGGGGGGGAACAGATACGCAGTATTTT. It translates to CSARDGRGGTDTQYF.

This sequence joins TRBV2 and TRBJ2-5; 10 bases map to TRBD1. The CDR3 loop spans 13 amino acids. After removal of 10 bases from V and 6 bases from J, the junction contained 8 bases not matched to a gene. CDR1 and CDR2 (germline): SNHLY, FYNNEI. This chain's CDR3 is CATRGTGVKTQYF. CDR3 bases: TGTGCCACCCGGGGGACAGGGGTAAAGACCCAGTACTTC.

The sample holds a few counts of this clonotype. CDR3 DNA sequence: TGTGCCAGCAGCCCCGGACAGAATTCACCCCTCCACTTT. Translating gives CASSPGQNSPLHF. The chain recombines TRBV3-1 with TRBJ1-6; maybe TRBD1 (6 bases). Germline V lookup: CDR1 LGHDT, CDR2 YNNKEL (reference sequence). The CDR3 consists of 13 residues. V was trimmed by 4 bases and J by 7 bases, leaving 8 bases between them.

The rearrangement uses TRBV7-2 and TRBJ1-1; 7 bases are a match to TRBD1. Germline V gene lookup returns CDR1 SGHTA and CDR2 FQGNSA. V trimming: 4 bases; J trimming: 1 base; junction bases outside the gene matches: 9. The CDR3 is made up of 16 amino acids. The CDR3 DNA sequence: TGTGCCAGCAGCTCCGACAGGGTCGCCGGGAACACTGAAGCTTTCTTT. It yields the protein CASSSDRVAGNTEAFF. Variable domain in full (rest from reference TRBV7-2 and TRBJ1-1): GAGVSQSPSNKVTEKGKDVELRCDPISGHTALYWYRQSLGQGLEFLIYFQGNSAPDKSGLPSDRFSAERTGGSVSTLTIQRTQQEDSAVYLCASSSDRVAGNTEAFFGQGTRLTVV.

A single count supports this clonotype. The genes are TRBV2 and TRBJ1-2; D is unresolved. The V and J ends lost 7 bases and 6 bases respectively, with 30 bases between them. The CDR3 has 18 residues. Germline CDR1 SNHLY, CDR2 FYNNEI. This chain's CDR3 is CASTRLNPRIGRRNGYTF. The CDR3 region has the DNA TGTGCCAGCACCAGATTAAACCCACGGATTGGGCGGCGTAATGGCTACACCTTC. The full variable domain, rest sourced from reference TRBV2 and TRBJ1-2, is EPEVTQTPSHQVTQMGQEVILRCVPISNHLYFYWYRQILGQKVEFLVSFYNNEISEKSEIFDDQFSVERPDGSNFTLKIRSTKLEDSAMYFCASTRLNPRIGRRNGYTFGSGTRLTVV.

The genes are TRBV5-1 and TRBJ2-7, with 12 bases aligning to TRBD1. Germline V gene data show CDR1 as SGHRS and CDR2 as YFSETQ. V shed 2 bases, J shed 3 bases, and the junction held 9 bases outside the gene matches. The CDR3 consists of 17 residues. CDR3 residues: CASSFGTGGGSGYEQYF. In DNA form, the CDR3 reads TGCGCCAGCAGCTTCGGGACAGGGGGCGGTTCGGGCTACGAGCAGTACTTC.

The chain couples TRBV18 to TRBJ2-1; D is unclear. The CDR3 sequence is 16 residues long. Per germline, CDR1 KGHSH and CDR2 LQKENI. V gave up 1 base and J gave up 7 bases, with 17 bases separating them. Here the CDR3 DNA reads TGTGCCAGCTCACCACAGGTTCTCTTGGGGTATAATGAGCAGTTCTTC. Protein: CASSPQVLLGYNEQFF.